The entry that follows covers one T cell receptor (beta chain) sequence. Original processing methods: Nucleated cell number was recorded as an estimate derived from reference gene primer amplification. The method was immunoSEQ multiplex PCR; TCRdb's version includes in-frame clones alone and lacks a portion of them. V and J calls and clone size are copied from that table; D and trimming were computed from the DNA. Of 270,000 or so clones listed, roughly 85% are singletons. These data originate in a study of blood T cell repertoires in COVID-19. Overall study: Samples came from the United States, Italy and Spain, spanning acute and convalescent COVID-19. The cDNA or gDNA used as material had been derived from T cells, B-cell-depleted T cells, or PBMCs.

Germline CDR1 and CDR2: SGHTA and FQGNSA. V gave up 5 bases and J gave up 4 bases; unmatched junction bases: 13. The CDR3 has 16 amino acids. The chain carries TRBV7-2 and TRBJ1-2, with 7 bases aligning to TRBD1. The sequenced sample was peripheral blood. The source of this sequence is a woman under 30 with acute or convalescent COVID-19. CDR3 protein: CASSTFDRDGGYGYTF. DNA of the CDR3: TGTGCCAGCAGCACTTTTGACAGGGACGGCGGCTATGGCTACACCTTC.